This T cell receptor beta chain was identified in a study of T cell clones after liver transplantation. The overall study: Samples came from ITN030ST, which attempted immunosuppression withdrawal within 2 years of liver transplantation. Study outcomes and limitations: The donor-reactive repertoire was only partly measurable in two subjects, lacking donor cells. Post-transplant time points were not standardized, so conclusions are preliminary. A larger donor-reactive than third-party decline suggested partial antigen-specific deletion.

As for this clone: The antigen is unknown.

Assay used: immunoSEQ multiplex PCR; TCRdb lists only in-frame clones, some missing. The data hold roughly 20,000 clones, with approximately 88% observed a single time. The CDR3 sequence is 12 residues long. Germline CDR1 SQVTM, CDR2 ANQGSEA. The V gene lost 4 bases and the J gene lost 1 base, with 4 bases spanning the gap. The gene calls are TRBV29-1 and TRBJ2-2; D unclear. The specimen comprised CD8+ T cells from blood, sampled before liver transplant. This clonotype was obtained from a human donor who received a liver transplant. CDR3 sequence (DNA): TGCAGCGTTGTGGAGAACACCGGGGAGCTGTTTTTT. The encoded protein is CSVVENTGELFF.